A single TCR beta chain is shown here with its context. Its antigen is unknown. The time point denotes: persistent/refractory GD, antithyroid drugs over 5 years with positive TRAb. Scientists built the TCR library using RNA that was extracted from PBMCs. An endocrinology department in Xi'an, China, recruited the patients. Assembly of TCR beta libraries relied on iRepertoire HTBI primers together with Arm-PCR of CDR3 regions. TCRdb analysed the multiplex PCR reads with MiXCR anew, one entry per CDR3 protein. This table has a few hundred thousand distinct CDR3 sequences, 20% to 30% appearing once. The source of the sample is a study of regulatory T cells in long-lasting Graves disease. For the study at large: Patients with persistent Graves' disease had over 5 years of antithyroid drugs and persistent TSH receptor antibodies.

The study, taken as a whole, reports: The researchers studied only peripheral blood, not thyroid tissue. Those with persistent disease had in common more public clonotypes (about 2,500) than new patients (more than 900).

The TCR originated in a female donor with Graves disease. Sequences were derived from peripheral blood mononuclear cells (PBMCs), sampled when the disease was refractory, from a patient treated with antithyroid drugs.

The CDR3 sequence is CASSPSRDSAGDSPLHF. In nucleotides, the CDR3 is TGTGCCAGCAGCCCTTCCCGGGACTCGGCTGGGGATTCACCCCTCCACTTT. This chain joins TRBV12-3 or TRBV12-4 and TRBJ1-6, with D perhaps matching TRBD1 (5 bases). CDR3 size: 17 residues. V was trimmed by 6 bases and J by 8 bases, leaving 23 bases between them.